A single sample gave rise to the 19 T cell receptor beta chains below, sequenced in a study of OX40 agonist ivuxolimab in advanced cancers. Profiled with immunoSEQ multiplex PCR; TCRdb holds only in-frame clones, not every one. The sample records fewer than 65,000 clones, approximately 90% being singletons. This material consisted of CD4+ or CD8+ T cells sorted from blood, taken in a trial of the OX40 agonist ivuxolimab. These receptors originate from an adult with an advanced solid tumor such as melanoma, head and neck, liver or kidney cancer.

The chain couples TRBV4-2 to TRBJ1-2, with a tentative D call TRBD1 (5 bases). V gave up 7 bases and J gave up 3 bases, with 21 bases separating them. Germline-derived CDR1 and CDR2 are LGHNA and YNFKEQ. This CDR3 comprises 16 residues. The CDR3 bases are TGTGCCAGCAAAAGGGGACTCCGGGGGGACGACTATGGCTACACCTTC. Its protein product is CASKRGLRGDDYGYTF.

The chain links TRBV11-3 to TRBJ2-4; D gene unclear. Trimming shortened V by 0 bases and J by 2 bases, and 2 bases separated the two germline ends. The CDR3 is 13 residues long. Germline V gene data show CDR1 as SGHNT and CDR2 as YENEEA. CDR3 loop: CASSLDPKNIQYF. The CDR3 bases are TGTGCCAGCAGCTTAGATCCCAAAAACATTCAGTACTTC.

V usage is TRBV19 and J usage is TRBJ2-7; the match to TRBD1 covers 9 bases. The germline CDR1 and CDR2 sequences are LNHDA and SQIVND (reference sequence). The CDR3 runs 15 residues. Germline trimming cut 2 bases from V and 3 bases from J; bases unmatched to any gene: 5. This CDR3 reads CASSISGTGSYEQYF. CDR3 sequence (DNA): TGTGCCAGTAGTATATCTGGGACAGGGAGCTACGAGCAGTACTTC.

The V and J genes are TRBV2 and TRBJ2-7; TRBD1 aligns across 11 bases. The junction had 3 bases not matched to a gene; V was cut back by 6 bases and J by 2 bases. The germline gives CDR1 SNHLY, CDR2 FYNNEI. The CDR3 has 14 residues. As DNA, the CDR3 is TGTGCCAGCAGGGGGGGACAGGGGGCCTACGAGCAGTACTTC. Protein sequence: CASRGGQGAYEQYF.

The rearrangement links TRBV7-2 to TRBJ1-5; TRBD1 might be the D (5 bases). The CDR3 contains 15 residues. Trimming took off 1 base at V and 4 bases at J, with 11 bases between the two ends. Germline V gene data show CDR1 as SGHTA and CDR2 as FQGNSA. CDR3 sequence reads: CASSLVGGSNQPQHF. The CDR3 DNA reads as TGTGCCAGCAGCTTAGTGGGGGGGAGTAATCAGCCCCAGCATTTT.

The chain joins TRBV9 to TRBJ1-2; 9 bases line up with TRBD1. V was pared by 7 bases and J by 0 bases, with 4 bases of the junction left unmatched. Germline V CDR1 and CDR2: SGDLS, YYNGEE. CDR3 size: 14 residues. The CDR3 region has the DNA TGTGCCAGCCAAGGACAGGGGACTAACTATGGCTACACCTTC. Translated, it gives CASQGQGTNYGYTF.

This clone was counted between two and nine times. The chain recombines TRBV2 with TRBJ1-2; D gene unclear. V was trimmed by 1 base and J by 4 bases, leaving 7 bases between them. CDR3 size: 13 residues. CDR1 is SNHLY, CDR2 FYNNEI, per germline. CDR3 loop: CASSEGLLYGYTF. The CDR3, as DNA: TGTGCCAGCAGTGAAGGCCTTCTCTATGGCTACACCTTC.

This chain uses TRBV6-9 with TRBJ2-1; no reliable D call. The CDR3 has 11 residues. CDR1 is MNHGY, CDR2 SVAAGI, per germline. V was trimmed by 3 bases and J by 6 bases, leaving 3 bases between them. Here the CDR3 DNA reads TGTGCCAGCAGTTACTTCAATGAGCAGTTCTTC. Translation gives CASSYFNEQFF.

The genes are TRBV4-1 and TRBJ1-2; 7 bases align to TRBD1. Losses at the gene ends were 0 bases for V and 5 bases for J; bases not matched to a gene: 6. Germline lookup yields CDR1 MGHRA and CDR2 YSYEKL. The CDR3 totals 15 residues. The CDR3 sequence is CASSQDSGDSYGYTF. Here the CDR3 DNA reads TGCGCCAGCAGCCAAGATAGCGGGGACAGTTATGGCTACACCTTC.

This sequence joins TRBV4-1 and TRBJ1-2; D possibly corresponds to TRBD1 (6 bases). Trimming stripped 2 bases from V and 5 bases from J, with 18 bases between. Per the germline V gene, CDR1 is MGHRA and CDR2 is YSYEKL. The CDR3 is 16 amino acids. The CDR3 DNA follows: TGCGCCAGCAGCCAACAGGGGACAAGGAAGGGGTATGGCTACACCTTC. Translated, it gives CASSQQGTRKGYGYTF.

This clone was observed a few times. At the DNA level, this CDR3 is encoded by other sequences in the same sample as well. The gene calls are TRBV6-5 and TRBJ2-7; possibly TRBD1 or TRBD2 for D (6 bases each). V shed 0 bases and J shed 6 bases, with 18 bases lying between them. CDR3 length equals 16 residues. CDR1 is MNHEY, CDR2 SVGAGI, per germline. The CDR3 nucleotides are TGTGCCAGCAGTTACTCGAGGGGGGCTTTAGGGGGCGAGCAGTACTTC. Its translation is CASSYSRGALGGEQYF.

This clone has a single count. The chain carries TRBV28 and TRBJ2-1; TRBD1 agrees at 10 bases. The CDR3 is made up of 15 amino acids. Trimming removed 6 bases from V and 12 bases from J; junction bases left unmatched: 14. CDR1 MDHEN and CDR2 SYDVKM come from the germline V gene. CDR3 nucleotide sequence: TGTGCCAGCAGCGGGGGGACAGGGGACGGCCAGTCGCAGTTCTTC. It encodes CASSGGTGDGQSQFF.

V and J are TRBV29-1 and TRBJ2-7; D is unclear. The ends were cut back, 4 bases at V and 2 bases at J, with 12 bases in the middle. The germline V gene encodes CDR1 SQVTM and CDR2 ANQGSEA. The CDR3 is 13 amino acids. The CDR3 spells CSVAGLAPYEQYF. CDR3 DNA sequence: TGCAGCGTTGCGGGCCTGGCCCCCTACGAGCAGTACTTC.

The rearrangement joins TRBV2 to TRBJ2-5; D unclear. The J call is in doubt because the DNA end fits TRBJ2-7 better. The length of the CDR3 is 11 residues. The germline V gene has CDR1 SNHLY and CDR2 FYNNEI. CDR3 amino acids: CASSAVYEQYF. CDR3 coding DNA: TGTGCCAGCAGTGCGGTCTACGAGCAGTACTTC.

The rearrangement joins TRBV5-1 to TRBJ2-2; 9 bases are a match to TRBD1. This CDR3 contains 17 residues. The J segment lost 4 bases and the V segment lost 2 bases, leaving 9 bases of the junction unmatched. From germline, CDR1 is SGHRS and CDR2 YFSETQ. CDR3 DNA: TGCGCCAGCAGCTTAGCCGGGACAGGGTGGAGCACCGGGGAGCTGTTTTTT. It yields the protein CASSLAGTGWSTGELFF.

This chain links TRBV7-2 with TRBJ1-4; D is unresolved. The length of the CDR3 is 14 residues. Germline values: CDR1 SGHTA, CDR2 FQGNSA. Deletions cut 0 bases from V and 5 bases from J, with 7 bases between. The CDR3 sequence is CASSLAGNNEKLFF. The CDR3 nucleotides are TGTGCCAGCAGCTTAGCAGGGAACAATGAAAAACTGTTTTTT.

The rearrangement uses TRBV21-1 and TRBJ1-4. TRBV21-1 is shown as a pseudogene. This CDR3 has 16 residues. CDR3 sequence (DNA): TGTGCCAGCAGCCCCCGCCTAATGGACGGTAATGAAAAACTGTTTTTT. Its translation is CASSPRLMDGNEKLFF.

The chain recombines TRBV29-1 with TRBJ2-5; D is unresolved. The CDR3 has 15 amino acids. Germline-derived CDR1 and CDR2 are SQVTM and ANQGSEA. V was trimmed by 1 base and J by 5 bases, leaving 17 bases between them. CDR3 bases: TGCAGCGTTGAAGGTTCGTGGCCCCTCAGGGAGACCCAGTACTTC. Translating it yields CSVEGSWPLRETQYF.

The gene calls are TRBV19 and TRBJ1-3; D is uncertain. The germline gives CDR1 LNHDA, CDR2 SQIVND (reference sequence). CDR3 length: 16 amino acids. V was trimmed by 3 bases and J by 3 bases, leaving 15 bases between them. CDR3 protein: CASSISLSRGGNTIYF. CDR3 bases: TGTGCCAGTAGTATCTCCCTCAGTCGGGGTGGAAACACCATATATTTT.